The 32 T cell receptor beta chains below all came from one sample that was sequenced in a study of T cells in Graves' hyperthyroidism and ophthalmopathy. Amplification of TCR beta CDR3 regions used RNA as the template. First-round RT-PCR with HTBI primers amplified the TCR CDR3 region. A single record per CDR3 protein comes from TCRdb applying MiXCR to the multiplex PCR reads. The data hold 500,000 to 650,000 distinct CDR3 sequences, with 46% observed a single time. Sequencing input: peripheral blood or thyroid tissue (not recorded which). Every receptor here comes from an adult woman with Graves' disease, either hyperthyroidism or ophthalmopathy (not recorded which).

The V gene is TRBV29-1, the J gene TRBJ2-7, with 8 bases lining up with TRBD1. The CDR3 is made up of 13 amino acids. J was trimmed by 0 bases and V by 8 bases; bases with no gene match: 6. Germline lookup yields CDR1 SQVTM and CDR2 ANQGSEA. In DNA form, the CDR3 reads TGCAGCTTGACAGGGGTAAGCTCCTACGAGCAGTACTTC. It specifies CSLTGVSSYEQYF.

In this sample, this clonotype turned up a few times. The chain has TRBV7-9 and TRBJ1-2; TRBD1 agrees at 7 bases. Losses at the gene ends were 2 bases for V and 12 bases for J; bases not matched to a gene: 12. The CDR3 spans 14 residues. Germline assignment: CDR1 SEHNR and CDR2 FQNEAQ (reference sequence). For the CDR3, the DNA is TGTGCCAGCAGCTTAAGCCAGGGGGTTCCTCAGAACACCTTC. Amino acids: CASSLSQGVPQNTF.

This chain links TRBV24-1 with TRBJ2-7; D is unresolved. Per the germline V gene, CDR1 is KGHDR and CDR2 is SFDVKD. This CDR3 has 13 residues. Trimming took 2 bases from V and 2 from J, leaving 6 bases between them. The CDR3 sequence: CATSDSKTYEQYF. For the CDR3, the DNA is TGTGCCACCAGTGATTCGAAGACCTACGAGCAGTACTTC.

The genes are TRBV2 and TRBJ1-5; D might be TRBD1 (6 bases). Looked up from germline, CDR1 is SNHLY and CDR2 is FYNNEI. This CDR3 spans 16 amino acids. The CDR3 here is CANILAGAGGNQPQHF. DNA of the CDR3: TGTGCTAACATCTTGGCAGGGGCGGGTGGCAATCAGCCCCAGCATTTT.

V usage is TRBV6-2 or TRBV6-3 and J usage is TRBJ2-7; 9 nucleotides align to TRBD1. CDR1 is MNHEY and CDR2 is SVGEGT in the germline V gene. The CDR3 totals 14 residues. With V trimmed by 9 bases and J by 3 bases, 9 bases remained unmatched. The CDR3 loop reads CARRGTGNIYEQYF. CDR3 sequence (DNA): TGTGCCAGGAGGGGGACAGGGAACATCTACGAGCAGTACTTC.

As for this clonotype: Sequence at one end of the junction differs from germline and may be a read error. This sequence joins TRBV10-3 and TRBJ2-1; 8 bases align to TRBD2. This CDR3 is built from 15 residues. Germline assignment: CDR1 ENHRY and CDR2 SYGVKD. DNA of the CDR3: TGTGCCATCAGCATTCTAGCGGGTCTCTACAATAAGCAGTTCTTC. This codes for CAISILAGLYNKQFF.

The V gene is TRBV21-1, the J gene TRBJ2-7; the listed D gene, TRBD2, was not tested against the DNA. TRBV21-1 is classified as a pseudogene. This CDR3 is built from 16 residues. CDR3 region: CASSTGGASGAYEQYF. The CDR3 nucleotides read TGTGCCAGCAGCACCGGAGGTGCTAGCGGCGCCTACGAGCAGTACTTC.

To note about this clonotype: A much larger clone lies one base from this, so it may be a read error. V and J are TRBV11-3 and TRBJ2-7; D tentatively reads TRBD1 or TRBD2 (5 bases each). The CDR3 runs 13 residues. V lost 5 bases and J 7 bases, leaving 15 bases between the germline ends. Germline CDR1 and CDR2: SGHNT and YENEEA. The CDR3 DNA follows: TGTGCCAGCAGCCGATGGGGGTCCAATGAGCAGTACTTC. It encodes CASSRWGSNEQYF. Drawing the rest from reference TRBV11-3 and TRBJ2-7, the complete variable domain is EAGVVQSPRYKIIEKKQPVAFWCNPISGHNTLYWYLQNLGQGPELLIRYENEEAVDDSQLPKDRFSAERLKGVDSTLKIQPAELGDSAVYLCASSRWGSNEQYFGPGTRLTVT.

The rearrangement links TRBV7-9 to TRBJ1-2, with D possibly matching TRBD1 (5 bases). Germline V gene data show CDR1 as SEHNR and CDR2 as FQNEAQ (reference sequence). CDR3 length equals 13 residues. V was pared by 8 bases and J by 4 bases, with 14 bases between. In DNA form, the CDR3 reads TGTGCCAGCGTTGAGCCAGGGATCTATGGCTACACCTTC. Its protein is CASVEPGIYGYTF.

This sequence joins TRBV18 and TRBJ1-6; D is undetermined. There are 12 residues in the CDR3. CDR1 and CDR2 from the germline V gene are KGHSH and LQKENI. Trimming took 7 bases from V and 2 from J, leaving 3 bases between them. The CDR3 region is CASCTYNSPLHF. CDR3 in DNA: TGTGCCAGCTGCACCTATAATTCACCCCTCCACTTT.

This clonotype was counted between two and nine times. The gene calls are TRBV19 and TRBJ2-7; 8 bases line up with TRBD2. Germline CDR1 reads LNHDA; CDR2 reads SQIVND (reference sequence). V lost 5 bases to trimming and J lost 3 bases; unmatched junction nucleotides: 9. This CDR3 region has 15 residues. CDR3 loop: CASSQSAGAYYEQYF. The CDR3 DNA reads TGTGCCAGTAGTCAGTCAGCGGGAGCTTACTACGAGCAGTACTTC.

This sequence joins TRBV25-1 and TRBJ1-6; 8 bases agree with TRBD1. CDR1 is MGHDK, CDR2 SYGVNS, per germline. Trimming removed 6 bases from V and 4 bases from J; junction bases left unmatched: 2. The CDR3 loop spans 14 amino acids. CDR3 residues: CASRTGAYNSPLHF. The CDR3 DNA reads as TGTGCCAGCAGGACAGGGGCTTATAATTCACCCCTCCACTTT.

As to this clonotype: A clone one base away is much larger, so this may be a read error. The V call is TRBV4-2, the J call TRBJ1-4, with a tentative D call TRBD1 (5 bases). The germline CDR1 and CDR2 sequences are LGHNA and YNFKEQ. The CDR3 spans 15 residues. In DNA, the CDR3 is TGTGTCAGCAGCCGCGGAGGGGCAACTAATGAAAAACTGTTTTTT. This gives the protein CVSSRGGATNEKLFF.

This chain's CDR3 is CASRDRGQRNYGYTF. For the CDR3, the DNA is TGTGCCAGCAGAGATCGGGGACAGCGTAACTATGGCTACACCTTC. The chain couples TRBV10-3 to TRBJ1-2; 7 nucleotides align to TRBD1. This CDR3 region has 15 residues. Germline CDR1 ENHRY, CDR2 SYGVKD. Trimming took 10 bases from V and 1 from J; bases not matched to a gene: 12.

This clonotype was seen once. The gene calls are TRBV15 and TRBJ2-5, with TRBD2 identical over 12 bases. V lost 0 bases and J lost 3; bases outside the gene matches: 5. Germline V lookup: CDR1 LNHNV, CDR2 YYDKDF (reference sequence). There are 17 residues in the CDR3. For the CDR3, the DNA is TGTGCCACCAGCAGAGATTCGCTAGCGGGAGGGGAAGAGACCCAGTACTTC. It is translated as CATSRDSLAGGEETQYF. The full variable domain, rest sourced from reference TRBV15 and TRBJ2-5, is DAMVIQNPRYQVTQFGKPVTLSCSQTLNHNVMYWYQQKSSQAPKLLFHYYDKDFNNEADTPDNFQSRRPNTSFCFLDIRSPGLGDTAMYLCATSRDSLAGGEETQYFGPGTRLLVL.

This clonotype has a count of ten or more. The V call is TRBV20-1, the J call TRBJ2-7; 8 bases fit TRBD1. CDR3 length equals 17 residues. The germline V gene encodes CDR1 DFQATT and CDR2 SNEGSKA (reference sequence). V lost 6 bases and J lost 4; bases outside the gene matches: 20. Here the CDR3 DNA reads TGCAGTGCGAGGATTAGAATTCCAGGGGGCGCCGGATACGAGCAGTACTTC. Residues: CSARIRIPGGAGYEQYF.

This clonotype was found many times. The V gene is TRBV9, the J gene TRBJ1-2; 9 nucleotides line up with TRBD1. CDR3 length equals 16 residues. Germline V gives CDR1 SGDLS, CDR2 YYNGEE. V shed 0 bases, J shed 4 bases, and the junction held 7 bases outside the gene matches. DNA of the CDR3: TGTGCCAGCAGCGTAGAGGGGACAGGGAAGTTCTATGGCTACACCTTC. Its translation: CASSVEGTGKFYGYTF.

The chain links TRBV29-1 to TRBJ2-7; the D gene is possibly TRBD2 (6 bases). The CDR3 length is 12 residues. The germline V gene has CDR1 SQVTM and CDR2 ANQGSEA. The V gene lost 5 bases and the J gene lost 3 bases, with 11 bases spanning the gap. The CDR3, as DNA: TGCAGCGTTTGGGGAGCGGGCTACGAGCAGTACTTC. Protein sequence: CSVWGAGYEQYF.

At least ten counts were recorded for this clonotype. J is TRBJ2-5 and V is TRBV7-2; the D gene could be TRBD1 or TRBD2 (6 bases each). Trimming removed 4 bases from V and 3 bases from J, with 15 bases in between. The CDR3 spans 15 residues. CDR1 is SGHTA, CDR2 FQGNSA, per germline. The CDR3 is CASSSFPGDKETQYF. The CDR3, as DNA: TGTGCCAGCAGCTCCTTTCCGGGGGACAAAGAGACCCAGTACTTC.

The J gene is TRBJ2-5, the V gene TRBV25-1; 8 bases are a match to TRBD2. CDR3 length: 15 amino acids. Germline trimming cut 5 bases from V and 5 bases from J; bases unmatched to any gene: 10. Germline loops: CDR1 MGHDK, CDR2 SYGVNS. As DNA, the CDR3 is TGTGCCAGCAGTCCTCCGGGACTAGAGCGGGAGACCCAGTACTTC. Its protein product is CASSPPGLERETQYF.

This clonotype came up a few times. The V and J genes are TRBV7-3 and TRBJ1-2; D remains unclear. The germline V and J ends were trimmed by 2 bases and 8 bases, with 12 bases remaining between them. The CDR3 runs to 13 residues. The germline CDR1 and CDR2 sequences are SGHTA and FQGTGA. CDR3 bases: TGTGCCAGCAGCTTAGCGTGGGGTGAAGGCTACACCTTC. Protein product: CASSLAWGEGYTF.

The gene calls are TRBV6-1 and TRBJ2-2, with 12 bases that match TRBD2. The CDR3 length is 16 residues. CDR1 MNHNS and CDR2 SASEGT come from the germline V gene. Trimming removed 2 bases from V and 7 bases from J; junction bases left unmatched: 5. This chain's CDR3 is CASSEPGLAGFGELFF. CDR3 in DNA: TGTGCCAGCAGTGAACCCGGACTAGCGGGATTCGGGGAGCTGTTTTTT.

The chain recombines TRBV7-7 with TRBJ2-5; the D gene could be TRBD1 or TRBD2 (5 bases each). Deletions cut 5 bases from V and 10 bases from J, with 23 bases between. The CDR3 sequence is 15 residues long. The germline V gene has CDR1 SSHAT and CDR2 FNYEAQ (reference sequence). The CDR3 DNA reads as TGTGCCAGCAGCCATGACACCGGGGCCCCCGAGGACCAGTACTTC. This gives the protein CASSHDTGAPEDQYF.

The table lists this clonotype with a few counts. The chain couples TRBV15 to TRBJ1-1, with D possibly being TRBD1 (6 bases). This CDR3 is 13 amino acids long. Trimming left V 1 base short and J 10 bases short, with 13 bases between. Germline V gives CDR1 LNHNV, CDR2 YYDKDF (reference sequence). Here the CDR3 reads CATSRVGTGRAFF. The CDR3 nucleotides read TGTGCCACCAGCAGAGTTGGTACAGGGAGAGCTTTCTTT.

The chain is built from TRBV7-9 and TRBJ2-7; either TRBD1 or TRBD2 may fit D (5 bases each). The CDR3 consists of 15 residues. CDR1 SEHNR and CDR2 FQNEAQ come from the germline V gene (reference sequence). Trimming stripped 8 bases from V and 4 bases from J, with 21 bases between. The CDR3 here is CASGHKGGTGYEQYF. CDR3 nucleotide sequence: TGTGCCAGCGGTCACAAGGGTGGGACCGGATACGAGCAGTACTTC.

This chain uses TRBV29-1 with TRBJ1-5; a weak D match, TRBD1 (5 bases). Trimming took off 6 bases at V and 4 bases at J, with 10 bases between the two ends. The CDR3 runs 12 residues. Germline CDR1 and CDR2: SQVTM and ANQGSEA. This chain's CDR3 is CSVVGANQPQHF. In DNA form, the CDR3 reads TGCAGCGTCGTTGGGGCAAATCAGCCCCAGCATTTT. The entire variable domain, with the rest obtained from reference TRBV29-1 and TRBJ1-5, is as follows: SAVISQKPSRDICQRGTSLTIQCQVDSQVTMMFWYRQQPGQSLTLIATANQGSEATYESGFVIDKFPISRPNLTFSTLTVSNMSPEDSSIYLCSVVGANQPQHFGDGTRLSIL.

This clonotype came up many times. This rearrangement joins TRBV10-3 to TRBJ2-7; 10 nucleotides agree with TRBD1. Unmatched junction bases numbered 2, after V lost 4 bases and J lost 2 bases. CDR1 is ENHRY, CDR2 SYGVKD, per germline. The CDR3 length is 14 residues. In DNA form, the CDR3 reads TGTGCCATCAGTGTGACAGGGGGCCCCTACGAGCAGTACTTC. Protein product: CAISVTGGPYEQYF.

The sample holds many counts of this clonotype. A read error may produce the germline difference seen at one junction end. The J gene is TRBJ2-5, the V gene TRBV7-7, with D tentatively TRBD2 (6 bases). Germline CDR1 is SSHAT and CDR2 is FNYEAQ (reference sequence). CDR3 length equals 13 residues. As DNA, the CDR3 is TGTGCTAGCAGCCGGGGGAAGGCAGAGACCCAGTACTTC. Translation: CASSRGKAETQYF.

This chain joins TRBV24-1 and TRBJ2-5; 10 nucleotides align to TRBD2. Germline loops: CDR1 KGHDR, CDR2 SFDVKD. J gave up 2 bases and V 2 bases, and 13 bases lay outside the gene matches. The CDR3 has 19 residues. This chain's CDR3 is CATSDWTSGGGHQQETQYF. The CDR3, as DNA: TGTGCCACCAGTGATTGGACTAGCGGAGGGGGACACCAACAAGAGACCCAGTACTTC.

This rearrangement joins TRBV7-2 to TRBJ1-6, with D perhaps matching TRBD1 (6 bases). Germline assignment: CDR1 SGHTA and CDR2 FQGNSA. The V end was cut by 3 bases, the J end by 7 bases, with 10 bases between. The CDR3 is 14 residues long. The CDR3 bases are TGTGCCAGCAGCTTTGACAGGCAAAATTCACCCCTCCACTTT. Its translation: CASSFDRQNSPLHF.

This clonotype was recorded many times. The chain employs TRBV12-3 or TRBV12-4 and TRBJ1-5; 7 bases are shared with TRBD1. Trimming took 1 base from V and 4 from J; bases not matched to a gene: 4. The CDR3 length is 15 residues. The CDR3 region is CASSLGTGANQPQHF. CDR3 coding DNA: TGTGCCAGCAGTTTAGGAACAGGGGCAAATCAGCCCCAGCATTTT.

This chain uses TRBV2 with TRBJ1-5; no clear D. V was clipped by 5 bases and J by 11 bases, with 13 bases between them. CDR3 length: 12 residues. CDR1 SNHLY and CDR2 FYNNEI come from the germline V gene. The CDR3, as DNA: TGTGCCAGCAGTTACGCTGATCTAGCCCAGCATTTT. Translation gives CASSYADLAQHF.